This TCR beta chain was documented in a study of vaccination and CD4 T cells after COVID-19. Turning to the study itself: Cultures serving as controls received a peptide pool (CEFX or HIV-1 Nef) or no peptide.

Treatment indicated: roughly ten-day PBMC culture with coronavirus spike peptide pools or control peptides (ViraFEST assay). T cells were expanded with peptide pools, and expanded clonotypes were identified by TCR sequencing. CDR3 length: 13 amino acids. The germline V gene has CDR1 MDHEN and CDR2 SYDVKM. V lost 2 bases and J lost 3, with 5 bases in between. The Oncomine TCR Beta short-read assay sequenced DNA from cultured CD4+ T cells. TCRdb fed the PCR reads into MiXCR, producing one record per CDR3 protein. The table has 11,000 to 15,000 distinct CDR3 sequences, roughly 29% seen once; the top ten hold around 20%. Turning to this clonotype: Its antigen is not known.

Material: cultured CD4+ T cells from blood. The chain is built from TRBV28 and TRBJ1-5; D is unclear. This TCR was sampled from a human donor with COVID-19. CDR3: CASSLVVNQPQHF. The CDR3 DNA sequence: TGTGCCAGCAGTTTAGTGGTCAATCAGCCCCAGCATTTT.